Listed below are T cell receptor beta chains from one sample, sequenced in a study of blood T cell repertoires in COVID-19. Measured with immunoSEQ multiplex PCR; TCRdb has only the in-frame clones, and not every one. The table shows fewer than 300,000 clones, with approximately 77% occurring only once. Sample: peripheral blood. These receptor sequences come from a woman aged 18 to 35 with acute or convalescent COVID-19. The CDR3 runs from the conserved cysteine through the conserved F or W. D genes are given only for firm matches. The listing skips clone size in some rows; elsewhere it reads once, few, many or a size class.

TRBV18	.	TRBJ1-1	.	TGTGCCAGCTCACAGCAGAGCAGGGGTGGTGGGAACACTGAAGCTTTCTTT	CASSQQSRGGGNTEAFF
TRBV19	.	TRBJ2-5	.	TGTGCCAGTAGTACCACCCTCACCGGGCTAGCCCAAGAGACCCAGTACTTC	CASSTTLTGLAQETQYF
TRBV19	.	TRBJ1-2	.	TGTGCCAGTTCCGTGGAACAGAACAACTATGGCTACACCTTC	CASSVEQNNYGYTF
TRBV9	.	TRBJ1-3	.	TGTGCCAGCAGCGTCAACCAGGGCTCTGGAAACACCATATATTTT	CASSVNQGSGNTIYF
TRBV5-1	.	TRBJ1-1	TRBD1	TGCGCCAGCAGCGCGGTTGGGAGACAGGGGTATACTGAAGCTTTCTTT	CASSAVGRQGYTEAFF
TRBV7-6	.	TRBJ1-2	.	TGTGCCAGCAGGCCGAACAGAAGTACTAACTATGGCTACACCTTC	CASRPNRSTNYGYTF
TRBV28	few	TRBJ1-1	.	TGTGCCAGCCCCCCGCCGGCAGGGAATGAAGCCACTGAAGCTTTCTTT	CASPPPAGNEATEAFF
TRBV5-1	.	TRBJ2-3	.	TGCGCCAGCAGCCCCCGCCCCGGGACACCCAGCACAGATACGCAGTATTTT	CASSPRPGTPSTDTQYF
TRBV10-3	.	TRBJ2-7	TRBD2	TGTGCCATCAGTGAGTCGGAATTGGAGCGGGAGAGAAACGAGCAGTACTTC	CAISESELERERNEQYF
TRBV18	.	TRBJ1-1	TRBD1	TGTGCCAGCTCACCAGGGACAGGGGATTTTTTTGCTTTCTTT	CASSPGTGDFFAFF
TRBV10-2	many	TRBJ1-6	.	TGCGCCAGCAAGAACAGGTATTCACCCCTCCACTTT	CASKNRYSPLHF
TRBV7-9	.	TRBJ1-5	.	TGTGCCAGCAGCTTTGACAGAAATCAGCCCCAGCATTTT	CASSFDRNQPQHF
TRBV7-2	few	TRBJ1-5	.	TGTGCCAGCAGCCCTCGAGGGCGGTCTTATAGCAATCAGCCCCAGCATTTT	CASSPRGRSYSNQPQHF
TRBV6-5	.	TRBJ1-2	TRBD1	TGTGCCAGCAGTTACTCGCAGGGGGCGGACGGCTACACCTTC	CASSYSQGADGYTF
TRBV10-2	many	TRBJ2-7	TRBD1	TGCGCCAGCAGTTTACAGGGGGGTTACGAGCAGTACTTC	CASSLQGGYEQYF
TRBV28	.	TRBJ1-1	TRBD1	TGTGCCAGCAGTTCAAAGGACAGGGGATGGAACACTGAAGCTTTCTTT	CASSSKDRGWNTEAFF
TRBV6-5	once	TRBJ1-1	.	TGTGCCAGCAGTTACTCGATTCGGGAAATGAACACTGAAGCTTTCTTT	CASSYSIREMNTEAFF
TRBV6-5	.	TRBJ1-1	TRBD1	TGTGCCAGCAGTTCCCCGGGACAGGGGCGGGGGCGAGCTTTCTTT	CASSSPGQGRGRAFF
TRBV5-6	.	TRBJ1-6	.	TGTGCCAGCAGCCATAGACAGGCCCTTAATTCACCCCTCCACTTT	CASSHRQALNSPLHF
TRBV28	.	TRBJ2-7	TRBD2	TGTGCCAGCAGTCCCGCCGCCGGGCGAGCGGGAGCCTACGAGCAGTACTTC	CASSPAAGRAGAYEQYF
TRBV29-1	.	TRBJ1-1	.	TGCAGCGTTGGGGGGCAGGGGACCACTGAAGCTTTCTTT	CSVGGQGTTEAFF
TRBV5-1	.	TRBJ2-3	.	TGCGCCAGTGGAACAGGCCGCACAGATACGCAGTATTTT	CASGTGRTDTQYF
TRBV6-5	.	TRBJ1-1	TRBD1	TGTGCCAGCAGGGTTCAGGGGGCCAACACTGAAGCTTTCTTT	CASRVQGANTEAFF
TRBV5-4	.	TRBJ2-1	TRBD1	TGTGCCAGCAGCCAGGACAGGGTCGGCAATGAGCAGTTCTTC	CASSQDRVGNEQFF
TRBV5-1	.	TRBJ2-1	.	TGCGCCAGCAGCTTCCAGGGGCACTCGTTCTTC	CASSFQGHSFF
TRBV6-2/TRBV6-3	.	TRBJ2-1	TRBD2	TGTGCCAGCAGCCGACTAGCGGGAAGCACCTACAATGAGCAGTTCTTC	CASSRLAGSTYNEQFF
TRBV18	.	TRBJ1-1	TRBD1	TGTGCCAGCTCACCAGACAGGGTTGGACATACTGAAGCTTTCTTT	CASSPDRVGHTEAFF
TRBV7-2	.	TRBJ2-3	TRBD2	TGTGCCAGCAGCAGGCTAGCGGTGGAGGGTACGCAGTATTTT	CASSRLAVEGTQYF
TRBV27	.	TRBJ2-1	.	TGTGCCAGCAGGTTAACTAGAAACAATGAGCAGTTCTTC	CASRLTRNNEQFF
TRBV12-5	.	TRBJ1-1	.	TGTGCTAGTGGTTTGGCGTGGAACACTGAAGCTTTCTTT	CASGLAWNTEAFF
TRBV5-4	few	TRBJ2-3	.	TGTGCCAGCAGCTTGCAGGGGTCCACAGATACGCAGTATTTT	CASSLQGSTDTQYF
TRBV6-4	.	TRBJ2-1	TRBD2	TGTGCCAGCAGTGACTCCTCTAGCGGGGATTACAATGAGCAGTTCTTC	CASSDSSSGDYNEQFF
TRBV27	.	TRBJ1-5	.	TGTGCCAGCACCAAAATGGGCCCCAATCAGCCCCAGCATTTT	CASTKMGPNQPQHF
TRBV4-3	.	TRBJ2-1	TRBD1	TGCGCCAGCAGCCAAGATACGCGGACAGGGTGGGGGAATGAGCAGTTCTTC	CASSQDTRTGWGNEQFF
TRBV6-4	few	TRBJ2-1	TRBD2	TGTGCCAGCAGTGACTCTAGCGGGGCCTACAATGAGCAGTTCTTC	CASSDSSGAYNEQFF
TRBV9	.	TRBJ2-1	TRBD1	TGTGCCAGCAGCGTAGAGGACAGGCCGTTGGATGAGCAGTTCTTC	CASSVEDRPLDEQFF
TRBV28	.	TRBJ2-7	TRBD1	TGTGCCAGCAGTTTATGGTGGGACAGGGACTCCTACGAGCAGTACTTC	CASSLWWDRDSYEQYF
TRBV27	.	TRBJ2-1	TRBD2	TGTGCCAGCAGTTTTAGTCGGACTAGCGGGATGGGTGAGCAGTTCTTC	CASSFSRTSGMGEQFF
TRBV10-2	.	TRBJ1-5	.	TGCGCCAGCAGTGACCGGGTAGCCGGGGGAAGTTATAGCAATCAGCCCCAGCATTTT	CASSDRVAGGSYSNQPQHF
TRBV28	.	TRBJ2-1	.	TGTGCCATCCTCCGGGACTTTAGCTCCTACAATGAGCAGTTCTTC	CAILRDFSSYNEQFF
TRBV7-2	.	TRBJ2-7	TRBD1	TGTGCCAGCAGGAAATCCGGGACAGGGGTTCACGAGCAGTACTTC	CASRKSGTGVHEQYF
TRBV6-5	.	TRBJ1-1	.	TGTGCCAGCAGTTACGAGGGCGCTATGAACACTGAAGCTTTCTTT	CASSYEGAMNTEAFF
TRBV19	.	TRBJ1-1	.	TGTGCCAGTAGTATCTCCAGGGAGGCCGCTGAAGCTTTCTTT	CASSISREAAEAFF
TRBV27	.	TRBJ1-5	.	TGTGCCAGCAATCCACAGATTAGCAATCAGCCCCAGCATTTT	CASNPQISNQPQHF
TRBV6-2/TRBV6-3	few	TRBJ2-7	.	TGTGCCAGCAGTTACCCCGTCCACGAGCAGTACTTC	CASSYPVHEQYF
TRBV7-2	.	TRBJ1-2	.	TGTGCCAGCAGCTTAGTAGGGAGGTATGGCTACACCTTC	CASSLVGRYGYTF
TRBV11-2	.	TRBJ2-5	TRBD1	TGTGCCAGCAGCTTCCAGGGGGCATTAGAGACCCAGTACTTC	CASSFQGALETQYF
TRBV28	.	TRBJ2-6	TRBD1	TGTGCCAGCACCGCCGGGACAGCCTTCTCTGGGGCCAACGTCCTGACTTTC	CASTAGTAFSGANVLTF
TRBV7-2	few	TRBJ2-2	.	TGTGCCAGCAGCGCCGGTTGGACCGGGGAGCTGTTTTTT	CASSAGWTGELFF
TRBV5-1	few	TRBJ2-5	TRBD1	TGCGCCAGCAGCTCCCCGGGACAGGGTGGAGGGGAGACCCAGTACTTC	CASSSPGQGGGETQYF
TRBV7-6	.	TRBJ2-3	.	TGTGCCAGCAGCTTAGCGTTCGGAGCAGATACGCAGTATTTT	CASSLAFGADTQYF
TRBV7-2	few	TRBJ2-7	TRBD2	TGTGCCAGCAGCTTAGAGTATGGGAGGGGACGAAACGAGCAGTACTTC	CASSLEYGRGRNEQYF
TRBV5-6	.	TRBJ2-3	.	TGTGCCAGCAGCTTCGGGAGTAGCACAGATACGCAGTATTTT	CASSFGSSTDTQYF
TRBV7-7	.	TRBJ1-4	.	TGTGCTAGCAGCCCTGGGGGGGGAACTAATGAAAAACTGTTTTTT	CASSPGGGTNEKLFF
TRBV13	.	TRBJ2-7	TRBD2	TGTGCCAGCAGCCGGACTACTAGCGCGAGCTCCTACGAGCAGTACTTC	CASSRTTSASSYEQYF
TRBV2	.	TRBJ1-2	TRBD1	TGTGCCAGCCTACCCGACAGGGGACACTATGGCTACACCTTC	CASLPDRGHYGYTF
TRBV6-2/TRBV6-3	.	TRBJ2-6	.	TGTGCCAGCAGTTACCAAGCCCCTTACTCTGGGGCCAACGTCCTGACTTTC	CASSYQAPYSGANVLTF